This TCR beta chain came from a study of tumor-infiltrating lymphocytes in primary liver carcinoma. Bulk tissue was left unsorted, and RNA and DNA were co-extracted from roughly 20-30 mg of it. The study enrolled treatment-naive patients with chronic HBV infection. The template, roughly 550 ng total RNA, yielded TCR beta cDNA made with a constant-region primer. Construction of TCR beta libraries relied on three successive nested multiplex PCR rounds employing slightly modified ARM-PCR. Investigators reported that the first two PCR rounds, at roughly 10 cycles each, used TRBV1-TRBV30 forward primers with a C-beta reverse primer. TCRdb analysed the multiplex PCR reads with MiXCR anew, one entry per CDR3 protein. The data show 60,000 to 90,000 distinct CDR3 sequences, about 70% seen once. This clonotype has just a few counts. Germline CDR1 MNHEY, CDR2 SMNVEV (reference sequence). This CDR3 contains 11 residues. V was clipped by 6 bases and J by 6 bases; unmatched bases: 0.

The gene calls are TRBV27 and TRBJ1-2; 8 nucleotides align to TRBD1. The origin of this receptor is a man aged 35 to 55 with primary liver carcinoma and hepatitis B virus infection. Sequencing was done on a sample of liver tumor tissue from sampling region 4. As for subset: tumor region T4, right-lateral pole. CDR3: CASRTGDGYTF. DNA of the CDR3: TGTGCCAGCAGGACAGGGGATGGCTACACCTTC.